This TCR beta chain is drawn from a study of blood T cell repertoires in COVID-19. In the original analysis: The assay estimated nucleated cells by amplifying reference gene primers. TCRdb's table, derived via immunoSEQ multiplex PCR, lists solely in-frame clones and lacks some. V, J and clone size reflect that table, while D and trimming were determined from the DNA. The sample includes fewer than 150,000 clones, approximately 85% of them seen just once. V was clipped by 0 bases and J by 5 bases; unmatched bases: 1. Germline-derived CDR1 and CDR2 are SGHNT and YYREEE (reference sequence). The CDR3 is 14 amino acids.

The sample consisted of peripheral blood. The chain employs TRBV5-4 and TRBJ2-1; 8 nucleotides match TRBD2. The TCR originated in a human donor in a cohort sampled during active COVID-19. DNA of the CDR3: TGTGCCAGCAGCTTGGCAGCGGGAGACAATGAGCAGTTCTTC. It yields the protein CASSLAAGDNEQFF. Looking up the rest from reference TRBV5-4 and TRBJ2-1 gives the full variable domain: ETGVTQSPTHLIKTRGQQVTLRCSSQSGHNTVSWYQQALGQGPQFIFQYYREEENGRGNFPPRFSGLQFPNYSSELNVNALELDDSALYLCASSLAAGDNEQFFGPGTRLTVL.